One sample yielded the 30 T cell receptor beta chains listed below, sequenced in a study of beta chain features in type 1 diabetes. Study-wide results and limits: Among patients with Type 1 diabetes, TCRB CDR3s were moderately but significantly shorter in every one of the four CD4+ subsets.

The entirety of the isolated RNA underwent reverse transcription, so expressed TCRB transcripts were sequenced. Data came from immunoSEQ multiplex PCR; TCRdb stores just in-frame clones and leaves some out. The sample contains 200,000 to 300,000 clones, approximately 11% of which appear only once. Antigens for these TCRs are unknown. Material: naive CD4+ T cells from blood. The receptors stem from a man aged 25 to 40 with type 1 diabetes.

CDR3: CASSTNGNQPQHF. The CDR3 nucleotides read TGTGCCAGCAGTACGAACGGGAATCAGCCCCAGCATTTT. The V call is TRBV7-2, the J call TRBJ1-5; D is ambiguous. Germline CDR1 SGHTA, CDR2 FQGNSA. The CDR3 has 13 amino acids. Trimming cost V 6 bases and J 4 bases, with 10 bases left between them.

The chain has TRBV11-2 and TRBJ2-1; TRBD2 aligns across 8 bases. Per germline, CDR1 SGHAT and CDR2 FQNNGV. V shed 5 bases and J 2 bases; nucleotides not matched to a gene: 8. The CDR3 spans 16 residues. The CDR3 DNA is TGTGCCAGCAGCCCCAAGCGGGGGTCCACCTACAATGAGCAGTTCTTC. Translated, it gives CASSPKRGSTYNEQFF.

This clone showed up just a few times. V gene TRBV10-3 combines with J gene TRBJ2-3, with D possibly matching TRBD1 (5 bases). The CDR3 consists of 14 residues. The germline gives CDR1 ENHRY, CDR2 SYGVKD. V was pared by 5 bases and J by 1 base, with 10 bases between. The CDR3 DNA follows: TGTGCCATCAGTCCGACAGAGGGCACAGATACGCAGTATTTT. Encoded protein: CAISPTEGTDTQYF.

The sample holds a few counts of this clone. The chain recombines TRBV4-1 with TRBJ2-3, with D possibly matching TRBD1 (6 bases). Germline V gene lookup returns CDR1 MGHRA and CDR2 YSYEKL. The germline V and J ends were trimmed by 5 bases and 3 bases, with 15 bases remaining between them. The CDR3 is 15 residues long. CDR3 nucleotide sequence: TGCGCCAGCAGCAAACATGGACAGTCAACAGATACGCAGTATTTT. Protein: CASSKHGQSTDTQYF.

This clone was seen a handful of times. This chain links TRBV7-3 with TRBJ2-1; the match to TRBD2 covers 8 bases. Germline V lookup: CDR1 SGHTA, CDR2 FQGTGA. The CDR3 length is 15 residues. Trimming took 5 bases from V and 2 from J; bases not matched to a gene: 5. CDR3 nucleotides: TGTGCCAGCAGCGTACTAGCGGTAGCCTACAATGAGCAGTTCTTC. Amino acids: CASSVLAVAYNEQFF.

The chain carries TRBV9 and TRBJ2-3; 8 bases agree with TRBD2. This CDR3 is built from 15 residues. CDR1 and CDR2 (germline): SGDLS, YYNGEE. The V gene end was trimmed by 6 bases and the J gene end by 0 bases; junction bases not matched to a gene: 6. Here the CDR3 reads CASTREGSSTDTQYF. DNA for the CDR3: TGTGCCAGCACCCGGGAGGGATCTAGCACAGATACGCAGTATTTT.

J is TRBJ2-1 and V is TRBV6-5; TRBD2 agrees at 9 bases. The CDR3 sequence is 15 residues long. J was trimmed by 6 bases and V by 2 bases; bases with no gene match: 5. The V gene's germline CDR1 is MNHEY and CDR2 SVGAGI. DNA for the CDR3: TGTGCCAGCAGTTACCCCGCGGGAGGGCCCAATGAGCAGTTCTTC. As protein: CASSYPAGGPNEQFF.

The chain recombines TRBV5-1 with TRBJ2-3, with D possibly TRBD2 on 6 matching bases. Trimming pared 4 bases from V and 3 bases from J, leaving 15 bases between. This CDR3 contains 15 residues. CDR1 is SGHRS and CDR2 is YFSETQ in the germline V gene. The CDR3 DNA sequence: TGCGCCAGCAGCAGACTAGTTCAAGTAACAGATACGCAGTATTTT. This translates into CASSRLVQVTDTQYF.

This clone was counted only a few times. The chain recombines TRBV30 with TRBJ1-3; D gene unclear. Germline values: CDR1 GTSNPN, CDR2 SVGIG (reference sequence). V was shortened by 2 bases and J by 2 bases, with 10 bases between the two germline ends. CDR3 length: 14 residues. CDR3 sequence: CAWSIQNTGNTIYF. Written as DNA, the CDR3 is TGTGCCTGGAGTATACAGAATACTGGAAACACCATATATTTT.

This clone was seen a handful of times. The V call is TRBV7-2, the J call TRBJ1-6, with 9 bases lining up with TRBD1. J lost 8 bases, V lost 3 bases, and 5 bases had no gene match. The germline V gene has CDR1 SGHTA and CDR2 FQGNSA. The CDR3 covers 15 residues. In DNA form, the CDR3 reads TGTGCCAGCAGCTTCGGACAGGGGAGAGATTCACCCCTCCACTTT. Encoded protein: CASSFGQGRDSPLHF. The complete variable domain, with remaining parts taken from reference TRBV7-2 and TRBJ1-6, reads GAGVSQSPSNKVTEKGKDVELRCDPISGHTALYWYRQSLGQGLEFLIYFQGNSAPDKSGLPSDRFSAERTGGSVSTLTIQRTQQEDSAVYLCASSFGQGRDSPLHFGNGTRLTVT.

This clone has a handful of counts. The chain uses TRBV7-2 and TRBJ2-5, with 8 bases identical to TRBD2. The CDR3 totals 14 residues. Germline V CDR1 and CDR2: SGHTA, FQGNSA. J was trimmed by 7 bases and V by 5 bases; bases with no gene match: 9. CDR3 region: CASSLTSGGGTQYF. The CDR3 nucleotides are TGTGCCAGCAGCCTAACAAGCGGGGGAGGGACCCAGTACTTC.

This clone occurred a few times. The chain joins TRBV18 to TRBJ1-2, with 8 bases fitting TRBD1. Looked up from germline, CDR1 is KGHSH and CDR2 is LQKENI. J gave up 3 bases and V 6 bases, and 3 bases lay outside the gene matches. There are 13 residues in the CDR3. The CDR3 reads CASSSDRDYGYTF. For the CDR3, the DNA is TGTGCCAGCTCTTCGGACAGGGACTATGGCTACACCTTC.

CDR3 amino acids: CASSLVPAIRTNYGYTF. In nucleotides, the CDR3 is TGTGCCAGCAGCTTAGTGCCGGCGATCAGGACTAACTATGGCTACACCTTC. V usage is TRBV7-2 and J usage is TRBJ1-2; D is unresolved. The ends were cut back, 1 base at V and 0 bases at J, with 15 bases in the middle. CDR1 SGHTA and CDR2 FQGNSA come from the germline V gene. This CDR3 is 17 amino acids long.

This sequence joins TRBV4-3 and TRBJ1-6; D uncertain. V lost 1 base and J 3 bases, leaving 7 bases between the germline ends. Germline V gene data show CDR1 as LGHNA and CDR2 as YSLEER. The CDR3 covers 15 residues. Written as DNA, the CDR3 is TGCGCCAGCAGCCAAGGCGGAATCTATAATTCACCCCTCCACTTT. Its protein is CASSQGGIYNSPLHF.

This clone was seen a few times. The rearrangement uses TRBV28 and TRBJ2-1; maybe TRBD1 (6 bases). Trimming removed 8 bases at V and 10 bases at J, with 9 bases between. This CDR3 spans 10 amino acids. Germline V gives CDR1 MDHEN, CDR2 SYDVKM. The CDR3 coding sequence is TGTGCCAGCGGGGGCGGCGAGCAGTTCTTC. Protein: CASGGGEQFF. The complete variable domain, with remaining parts taken from reference TRBV28 and TRBJ2-1, reads DVKVTQSSRYLVKRTGEKVFLECVQDMDHENMFWYRQDPGLGLRLIYFSYDVKMKEKGDIPEGYSVSREKKERFSLILESASTNQTSMYLCASGGGEQFFGPGTRLTVL.

This clone was seen only a few times. The V call is TRBV5-4, the J call TRBJ2-1; 9 bases are a match to TRBD1. Germline V gene lookup returns CDR1 SGHNT and CDR2 YYREEE (reference sequence). V trimming: 5 bases; J trimming: 4 bases; junction bases outside the gene matches: 7. The CDR3 totals 15 residues. The CDR3 nucleotides read TGTGCCAGCAGTTCGCCGGGACAGGGTTACAATGAGCAGTTCTTC. It is translated as CASSSPGQGYNEQFF.

The chain couples TRBV9 to TRBJ2-1; a possible D gene is TRBD2 (6 bases). The germline V and J ends were trimmed by 3 bases and 5 bases, with 12 bases remaining between them. This CDR3 is 14 amino acids long. Germline CDR1 and CDR2: SGDLS and YYNGEE. Here the CDR3 reads CASSGGTPNNEQFF. CDR3 DNA: TGTGCCAGCAGCGGCGGGACTCCGAACAATGAGCAGTTCTTC. The whole variable domain, filled in from reference TRBV9 and TRBJ2-1, reads DSGVTQTPKHLITATGQRVTLRCSPRSGDLSVYWYQQSLDQGLQFLIQYYNGEERAKGNILERFSAQQFPDLHSELNLSSLELGDSALYFCASSGGTPNNEQFFGPGTRLTVL.

The chain has TRBV5-1 and TRBJ2-3; possibly TRBD2 for D (6 bases). CDR3 length: 15 amino acids. The V gene lost 1 base and the J gene lost 0 bases, with 9 bases spanning the gap. Germline CDR1 and CDR2: SGHRS and YFSETQ. This chain's CDR3 is CASSLRGTSTDTQYF. The CDR3 nucleotides are TGCGCCAGCAGCTTGCGGGGGACTAGCACAGATACGCAGTATTTT.

Only a few counts were recorded for this clone. This chain uses TRBV12-5 with TRBJ1-5; no firm D call. Germline CDR1 is LGHNT and CDR2 is FRNRAP. The CDR3 extends over 14 amino acids. V was trimmed by 4 bases and J by 3 bases, leaving 10 bases between them. CDR3 amino acids: CASGSGGDNQPQHF. In DNA form, the CDR3 reads TGTGCTAGTGGTTCGGGCGGGGACAATCAGCCCCAGCATTTT.

This clone was seen more than once but under ten times. An end of the junction differs from the germline gene, which may be a read error. The V and J genes are TRBV11-2 and TRBJ2-1; D uncertain. Germline V gives CDR1 SGHAT, CDR2 FQNNGV. There are 14 residues in the CDR3. In nucleotides, the CDR3 is TGTGCCAGCAGGTTAGATCTAGGATACAATGAGCAGTTCTTC. Its translation is CASRLDLGYNEQFF.

This clone was seen more than once but under ten times. The J gene is TRBJ2-1, the V gene TRBV10-3; a weak D match, TRBD2 (5 bases). Trimming cost V 0 bases and J 1 base, with 10 bases left between them. CDR3 length: 16 amino acids. From germline, CDR1 is ENHRY and CDR2 SYGVKD. CDR3 coding DNA: TGTGCCATCAGTGAGTCAAGAGCGGAATCCTACAATGAGCAGTTCTTC. Translation: CAISESRAESYNEQFF.

This rearrangement joins TRBV5-1 to TRBJ2-5, with 10 bases fitting TRBD1. Germline V gene lookup returns CDR1 SGHRS and CDR2 YFSETQ. J was trimmed by 3 bases and V by 3 bases; bases with no gene match: 5. The CDR3 spans 15 residues. DNA of the CDR3: TGCGCCAGCAGCTCCGGACAGGGGGTGAAAGAGACCCAGTACTTC. Translating gives CASSSGQGVKETQYF.

This rearrangement joins TRBV29-1 to TRBJ1-1, with D possibly being TRBD1 (5 bases). With 0 bases removed from V and 3 bases from J, the gap between germline ends came to 14 bases. There are 15 residues in the CDR3. Germline V gene data show CDR1 as SQVTM and CDR2 as ANQGSEA. The DNA for the CDR3 is TGCAGCGTTGAAGATGGGGCGGCGGGGGACACTGAAGCTTTCTTT. Translation gives CSVEDGAAGDTEAFF.

This clone was seen only a few times. The rearrangement joins TRBV7-3 to TRBJ2-3, with D tentatively TRBD1 (6 bases). This CDR3 spans 13 amino acids. Between the trimmed V and J ends, which lost 5 bases and 4 bases, there was a span of 10 bases. CDR1 and CDR2 (germline): SGHTA, FQGTGA. The CDR3, as DNA: TGTGCCAGCAGCCTCAACAGGGCAGATACGCAGTATTTT. Translation gives CASSLNRADTQYF.

This clone was picked up a small number of times. The chain joins TRBV29-1 to TRBJ1-4, with a tentative D call TRBD1 (6 bases). V dropped 6 bases and J dropped 5 bases, with 13 bases sitting between them. CDR3 length: 13 residues. The germline gives CDR1 SQVTM, CDR2 ANQGSEA. The DNA for the CDR3 is TGCAGCGTGTGCCCAACAGGGAATGAAAAACTGTTTTTT. It specifies CSVCPTGNEKLFF.

This clone has more than one count but fewer than ten. The CDR3 nucleotides read TGTGCCAGCAGCTTAGTCGGCACAGATACGCAGTATTTT. Translated: CASSLVGTDTQYF. The rearrangement uses TRBV13 and TRBJ2-3; D not certain. CDR3 length: 13 residues. CDR1 and CDR2 from the germline V gene are PRHDT and FYEKMQ (reference sequence). Between the trimmed V and J ends, which lost 1 base and 1 base, there was a span of 3 bases.

This clone has just a few counts. This sequence joins TRBV30 and TRBJ1-5; D remains ambiguous. This CDR3 has 14 residues. Deletions cut 0 bases from V and 2 bases from J, with 8 bases between. CDR1 and CDR2 from the germline V gene are GTSNPN and SVGIG (reference sequence). The CDR3 sequence: CAWSVRQGNQPQHF. The CDR3 bases are TGTGCCTGGAGTGTACGGCAGGGCAATCAGCCCCAGCATTTT.

This chain links TRBV7-3 with TRBJ2-1; the match to TRBD2 covers 7 bases. V trimming: 2 bases; J trimming: 3 bases; junction bases outside the gene matches: 4. The CDR3 consists of 15 residues. Looked up from germline, CDR1 is SGHTA and CDR2 is FQGTGA. The CDR3 region is CASSLGWGGYNEQFF. DNA for the CDR3: TGTGCCAGCAGCTTAGGATGGGGGGGCTACAATGAGCAGTTCTTC.

The rearrangement joins TRBV27 to TRBJ2-5, with 10 bases that match TRBD1. V lost 5 bases, J lost 4 bases, and 4 bases stayed unmatched. CDR3 length equals 14 residues. Germline V gene lookup returns CDR1 MNHEY and CDR2 SMNVEV (reference sequence). Written as DNA, the CDR3 is TGTGCCAGCAGTCATCGGACAGGGGGAGAGACCCAGTACTTC. Translating it yields CASSHRTGGETQYF.

The CDR3 sequence is CASSAKPGGLVNTGELFF. The CDR3 DNA reads TGTGCCAGCAGTGCCAAGCCAGGGGGCTTGGTGAACACCGGGGAGCTGTTTTTT. This chain connects TRBV6-4 to TRBJ2-2; 8 bases match TRBD1. The CDR3 has 18 amino acids. V lost 4 bases to trimming and J lost 1 base; unmatched junction nucleotides: 11. Germline loops: CDR1 MRHNA, CDR2 SNTAGT.